Listed below are T cell receptor beta chains from one sample, sequenced in a study of blood T cell repertoires in COVID-19. Using immunoSEQ multiplex PCR, the repertoire was profiled, and TCRdb retains in-frame clones only, with some absent. The table lists under 450,000 clones, roughly 86% of them singletons. The sequencing sample was made of PBMCs or T cells enriched from blood (not recorded which). These receptors all come from a man aged 30 to 45 who had recovered from COVID-19. Each CDR3 is given with its conserved first and last residue. The order of the fields is J gene, V gene, D gene, CDR3 protein. D genes are given only for firm matches.

J gene: TRBJ1-1; V gene: TRBV10-2; D gene: TRBD1; CDR3 protein: CASRDRGNTEAFF
J gene: TRBJ1-6; V gene: TRBV29-1; D gene: NA; CDR3 protein: CSVLSSYNSPLHF
J gene: TRBJ1-1; V gene: TRBV2; D gene: NA; CDR3 protein: CASSEDWSDLNTEAFF
J gene: TRBJ2-7; V gene: TRBV6-5; D gene: NA; CDR3 protein: CASSYSLGHTYEQYF
J gene: TRBJ2-7; V gene: TRBV10-3; D gene: TRBD1; CDR3 protein: CAISEGQGRNEQYF
J gene: TRBJ1-1; V gene: TRBV6-5; D gene: TRBD1; CDR3 protein: CASSRGQGANTEAFF
J gene: TRBJ1-4; V gene: TRBV6-5; D gene: NA; CDR3 protein: CASSYRGGATNEKLFF
J gene: TRBJ1-6; V gene: TRBV10-3; D gene: NA; CDR3 protein: CAIRNIVDSPLHF
J gene: TRBJ2-3; V gene: TRBV2; D gene: NA; CDR3 protein: CASTMDSASTDTQYF
J gene: TRBJ1-1; V gene: TRBV14; D gene: NA; CDR3 protein: CASSQDWAGRRTEAFF
J gene: TRBJ1-2; V gene: TRBV6-2/TRBV6-3; D gene: TRBD1; CDR3 protein: CASSYSWTGVGYTF
J gene: TRBJ2-7; V gene: TRBV7-8; D gene: NA; CDR3 protein: CASSPAPTVGLEQYF
J gene: TRBJ1-6; V gene: TRBV7-9; D gene: NA; CDR3 protein: CASSLARGSPLHF
J gene: TRBJ1-6; V gene: TRBV7-8; D gene: TRBD1; CDR3 protein: CASSLESRQGFSPLHF
J gene: TRBJ1-6; V gene: TRBV7-9; D gene: NA; CDR3 protein: CASSRESSYNSPLHF
J gene: TRBJ1-3; V gene: TRBV6-5; D gene: TRBD1; CDR3 protein: CASSLQGTGNTIYF
J gene: TRBJ1-6; V gene: TRBV9; D gene: TRBD1; CDR3 protein: CASSVSDRYNSPLHF
J gene: TRBJ1-5; V gene: TRBV30; D gene: TRBD1; CDR3 protein: CAWSGQADQPQHF
J gene: TRBJ1-2; V gene: TRBV6-6; D gene: TRBD1; CDR3 protein: CASSSRTGLNYGYTF
J gene: TRBJ2-1; V gene: TRBV7-2; D gene: TRBD2; CDR3 protein: CASSSGLAGANEQFF
J gene: TRBJ2-2; V gene: TRBV7-6; D gene: TRBD2; CDR3 protein: CASSPSGGDTGELFF
J gene: TRBJ2-3; V gene: TRBV4-2; D gene: TRBD2; CDR3 protein: CASSHPGLADNTDTQYF
J gene: TRBJ2-7; V gene: TRBV4-2; D gene: TRBD1; CDR3 protein: CASSQGQGSTEEQYF
J gene: TRBJ1-1; V gene: TRBV5-1; D gene: TRBD1; CDR3 protein: CASSLEGTGGTEAFF
J gene: TRBJ2-5; V gene: TRBV5-4; D gene: NA; CDR3 protein: CASSLGRDRETQYF
J gene: TRBJ2-2; V gene: TRBV6-6; D gene: NA; CDR3 protein: CASSYSKTGAGELFF
J gene: TRBJ2-5; V gene: TRBV9; D gene: TRBD2; CDR3 protein: CASSVASGGASTQETQYF